This TCR beta chain originates from a study of beta chain features in type 1 diabetes. V was trimmed by 4 bases and J by 0 bases, leaving 23 bases between them. CDR3 length: 19 residues. Germline V CDR1 and CDR2: MGHRA, YSYEKL. cDNA synthesis used the whole RNA isolate, giving expressed TCRB sequences. Here immunoSEQ multiplex PCR was the method, and the copy in TCRdb shows in-frame clones only, minus some. The repertoire holds 150,000 to 200,000 clones, with approximately 9.9% as singletons. This clone was seen a handful of times. The chain is built from TRBV4-1 and TRBJ2-3; D possibly corresponds to TRBD2 (6 bases). The sequence came from a young woman in good health. What was sequenced was central memory CD4+ T cells from blood. The DNA for the CDR3 is TGCGCCAGCAGCCCGAACCCACTCTTGACTAGTACTAGCACAGATACGCAGTATTTT. This sequence encodes CASSPNPLLTSTSTDTQYF.